These T cell receptor beta chains were read from a single sample in a study of identical twins. TCRdb analysed the 5' RACE reads with MiXCR anew, one entry per CDR3 protein. Of some 660,000 distinct CDR3 sequences listed, approximately 9% are singletons. The same sample was also studied in work on yellow fever vaccine responses in identical twins.

The sample was PBMCs. All receptors derive from a woman aged 18 to 35 in good health. Each CDR3 is given with its conserved first and last residue. Fields, in order: J gene, clone size, V gene, D gene, CDR3 DNA, CDR3 protein. The D gene is left open where the match is weak. Not every row has a clone size; where given, it reads once, few, many or a size class.

TRBJ1-2,few,TRBV25-1,.,TGTGCCAGCAGTGAATGGGGCAGTAACTATGGCTACACCTTC,CASSEWGSNYGYTF
TRBJ2-5,many,TRBV3-1,.,TGTGCCAGCAGCCAACCATCACAAGGGATACAAGAGACCCAGTACTTC,CASSQPSQGIQETQYF
TRBJ1-3,few,TRBV12-3/TRBV12-4,.,TGTGCCAGCAGTTCGACACTTGGAAACACCATATATTTT,CASSSTLGNTIYF
TRBJ2-5,.,TRBV4-3,.,TGCGCCAGCAGCCAAGATAGTAGGGGCCCAGAGACCCAGTACTTC,CASSQDSRGPETQYF
TRBJ2-5,few,TRBV28,TRBD2,TGTGCCACCCTCCAACTAGCGGGAACACAAGAGACCCAGTACTTC,CATLQLAGTQETQYF
TRBJ1-5,.,TRBV27,.,TGTGCCAGCAGTACACACATGACATTCAATCAGCCCCAGCATTTT,CASSTHMTFNQPQHF
TRBJ2-1,.,TRBV6-5,TRBD2,TGTGCCAGCAGTACACTAGCGGATGAGCAGTTCTTC,CASSTLADEQFF
TRBJ1-2,.,TRBV12-3/TRBV12-4,.,TGTGCCAGCAATCCCACAGGGACTGGCTATGGCTACACCTTC,CASNPTGTGYGYTF
TRBJ2-2,.,TRBV7-6,TRBD2,TGTGCCAGCAGAGCCGGACTAGCGGGAGCTTCGAACACCGGGGAGCTGTTTTTT,CASRAGLAGASNTGELFF
TRBJ2-7,many,TRBV10-3,.,TGTGCCATCAGAGACTCCGACAATGACTACGAGCAGTACTTC,CAIRDSDNDYEQYF
TRBJ2-7,.,TRBV29-1,.,TGCAGCGTGATCATATCGGGCTACGAGCAGTACTTC,CSVIISGYEQYF
TRBJ2-1,few,TRBV3-1,.,TGTGCCAGCAGCCAAGTACCTAGCTTGTACAATGAGCAGTTCTTC,CASSQVPSLYNEQFF
TRBJ2-2,few,TRBV6-2/TRBV6-3,TRBD1,TGTGCCAGCAGTACCTGGACAGGGGCCACGTCCACCGGGGAGCTGTTTTTT,CASSTWTGATSTGELFF
TRBJ2-1,few,TRBV6-1,TRBD2,TGTGCCAGCAGTGGGCTGGGACTAGCGGTAACCTACAATGAGCAGTTCTTC,CASSGLGLAVTYNEQFF
TRBJ2-7,few,TRBV6-1,.,TGTGCCAGCAGGTCGGGACAACAATACGAGCAGTACTTC,CASRSGQQYEQYF
TRBJ2-1,many,TRBV19,.,TGTGCCAGTAGTGTACAGATAAACACCTACAATGAGCAGTTCTTC,CASSVQINTYNEQFF
TRBJ1-1,few,TRBV6-2/TRBV6-3,.,TGTGCCAGCCGGGGGCCCGGCAGATCGAACACTGAAGCTTTCTTT,CASRGPGRSNTEAFF
TRBJ2-5,many,TRBV12-3/TRBV12-4,.,TGTGCCAGCAGTTTAAGGGGAGAGACCCAGTACTTC,CASSLRGETQYF
TRBJ2-2,few,TRBV5-6,.,TGTGCCAGCAGCTCAATGGGGGGAACCGGGGAGCTGTTTTTT,CASSSMGGTGELFF
TRBJ2-7,.,TRBV21-1,.,TGTGCCAGCAGACGCGAGGGGTCCTACGAGCAGTACTTC,CASRREGSYEQYF
TRBJ2-7,few,TRBV7-9,.,TGTGCCAGCAGCTTCAATGACGGGAAACCCTACGAGCAGTACTTC,CASSFNDGKPYEQYF
TRBJ2-5,many,TRBV2,.,TGTGCCAGCAGTGAACCCCACCAAGAGACCCAGTACTTC,CASSEPHQETQYF
TRBJ2-7,.,TRBV29-1,.,TGCAGCGTGCGAGGGGTCTTGCGACAGGAGCAGTACTTC,CSVRGVLRQEQYF
TRBJ2-1,.,TRBV15,.,TGTGCCACCAGCAGAGTGTTATGGTCGGGCGGGACTTTCTACAATGAGCAGTTCTTC,CATSRVLWSGGTFYNEQFF
TRBJ2-3,.,TRBV4-1,TRBD2,TGCGCCAGCAGCCAAACAGCGGGGGGGTACGGCACAGATACGCAGTATTTT,CASSQTAGGYGTDTQYF